The rows below give T cell receptor beta chains drawn from one sample of a study of cytomegalovirus exposure and HLA in healthy donors. Measured with immunoSEQ multiplex PCR; TCRdb has only the in-frame clones, and not every one. Among 150,000 to 200,000 clones, around 80% were seen once, and the ten largest hold around 1.4%. Input material: PBMCs. The receptor source for this set is a girl between 10 and 17 years old in good health and CMV-seropositive. Both conserved end residues are part of each CDR3. A D gene is named only where the DNA matches it firmly.

TRBJ1-2,TRBD1,TRBV2,TGTGCCAGCAGTGGAAACAGGGGATCTAACTATGGCTACACCTTC,CASSGNRGSNYGYTF
TRBJ2-7,-,TRBV28,TGTGCCAGCAGTTTAGTGCGCGAGCAGTACTTC,CASSLVREQYF
TRBJ2-1,TRBD2,TRBV9,TGTGCCAGCAGCCTCCGGGGACTAGCGGGAGCCCATGAGCAGTTCTTC,CASSLRGLAGAHEQFF
TRBJ2-7,TRBD1,TRBV7-8,TGTGCCAGCAGCCCCGGGACAGCGCAGGTGAAGCAGTACTTC,CASSPGTAQVKQYF
TRBJ2-3,TRBD1,TRBV14,TGTGCCAGCAGCCAAGATTCGGACCCATGGACAGGTGCGGAAGATACGCAGTATTTT,CASSQDSDPWTGAEDTQYF
TRBJ2-1,-,TRBV7-6,TGTGCCAGCAGCTTTGCGGGGCCCGTCGGCGAGCAGTTCTTC,CASSFAGPVGEQFF
TRBJ1-2,TRBD1,TRBV30,TGTGCCTGGGGCCCCGGGACAGGGAACTATGGCTACACCTTC,CAWGPGTGNYGYTF
TRBJ1-2,-,TRBV2,TGTGCCAGCAGTGACCCAGGACAGAGTCATGGCTACACCTTC,CASSDPGQSHGYTF
TRBJ2-1,TRBD2,TRBV29-1,TGCAGCGTCCTAGCGGGAGGTCACAATGAGCAGTTCTTC,CSVLAGGHNEQFF
TRBJ2-2,TRBD2,TRBV4-2,TGTGCCAGCAGCCAAGGGACTAGCGGAGATAGCACCGGGGAGCTGTTTTTT,CASSQGTSGDSTGELFF
TRBJ2-5,-,TRBV7-7,TGTGCTAGCAGCCCTAGTGACGGCGGGTGGGGTGAGACCCAGTACTTC,CASSPSDGGWGETQYF
TRBJ1-1,TRBD1,TRBV19,TGTGCCAGTAGTATGGGACAGGACTCCACTGAAGCTTTCTTT,CASSMGQDSTEAFF
TRBJ2-3,TRBD2,TRBV30,TGTGCCTGTGTAGCGGGTGGAGATACGCAGTATTTT,CACVAGGDTQYF
TRBJ1-5,-,TRBV4-1,TGCGCCAGCAGCCAAGAAAGACAGGAGAAGAATCAGCCCCAGCATTTT,CASSQERQEKNQPQHF
TRBJ2-3,TRBD2,TRBV4-2,TGTGCCAGCAGCCAAGGTTATAGCGGGAGGGCGACAGATACGCAGTATTTT,CASSQGYSGRATDTQYF
TRBJ1-5,-,TRBV28,TGTGCCAGCAGTTTCGATCAGCCCCAGCATTTT,CASSFDQPQHF
TRBJ1-4,TRBD1,TRBV27,TGTGCCAGCAGTTCGGGGACAGTGCCTGAAAAACTGTTTTTT,CASSSGTVPEKLFF
TRBJ2-7,-,TRBV18,TGTGCCAGCTCACTACCGGGACACCTCTCCTACGAGCAGTACTTC,CASSLPGHLSYEQYF
TRBJ2-1,-,TRBV19,TGTGCCAGTAGGGTGACAGGTCCCCTCTACAATGAGCAGTTCTTC,CASRVTGPLYNEQFF
TRBJ2-7,-,TRBV5-4,TGTGCCAGCAGCCGCCGGGACTTTTCCTCCTACGAGCAGTACTTC,CASSRRDFSSYEQYF
TRBJ2-7,TRBD2,TRBV5-1,TGCGCCAGCAGCTGGCTAGCGGGAGAAGGAGAGCAGTACTTC,CASSWLAGEGEQYF
TRBJ2-5,TRBD1,TRBV14,TGTGCCAGCAGCCATGCCGGGACAGGGCCGAAGACCCAGTACTTC,CASSHAGTGPKTQYF
TRBJ1-2,-,TRBV19,TGTGCCAGTACCAGGCAGCCTCAAGCTAACTATGGCTACACCTTC,CASTRQPQANYGYTF
TRBJ2-7,TRBD2,TRBV14,TGTGCCAGCAGCCCCGGGACTACCTACGAGCAGTACTTC,CASSPGTTYEQYF